This TCR beta chain was identified in a study of T cell repertoires and leukemia-associated antigens (dated by TCRdb to the late 2010s). Regarding the research as a whole: Per sample, about 5.1 to 7 million read pairs and about 3.3 to 5.0 million effective reads were obtained, for 16 million or so effective reads in total. Using in vitro peptide stimulation of healthy T cells, the study set out to figure out what antigen is recognized by a TCR Vbeta21 clone that had previously been found in CML patients. Overall study outcomes, separate from this receptor: The four groups showed no significant differences in numbers of Vbeta genes (about 60), Jbeta genes (14), VDJ rearrangements, or unique CDR3s. The antigen specificity and function of the expanded clones were not directly tested, and further investigation of both was required.

CD3+ T cells were initially rested overnight at roughly 2.5 million cells/mL in RPMI 1640 lacking fetal bovine serum. MACS immunomagnetic beads were used according to the manufacturer's instructions to isolate CD3+ T cells from PBMCs. As a fraction of the sample, this clonotype is medium-sized (0.01 to 0.1%). The antigen this receptor binds is unknown. The record has no base qualities; no much larger clone is one base away. TRIzol reagent was used to extract total RNA from the cultured T cells. 5' rapid amplification of cDNA ends (5'RACE) was the method used to amplify TCRbeta libraries from the RNA. Before sequencing, library concentration and integrity were assessed using Qubit, an Agilent instrument, and quantitative PCR. A commercial service provider sequenced the qualified libraries on Illumina HiSeq or MiSeq. The published analysis was carried out like this. TCR sequences in each sample were identified with MiXCR version 1.8.2. Qualified clones required a CDR3 longer than four amino acids, an in-frame nucleotide length, and no stop codon. A read containing the complete CDR3 structure was defined as an effective read. RT-PCR with 24 Vbeta primers, GeneScan spectratyping, and Sanger sequencing were used to validate expanded clones. TCRdb reran the public reads through fastp at Q25 and MiXCR, keeping productive beta chains. Here each entry gathers all rows of one CDR3 protein and keeps the most common genes and DNA. These V and J calls derive from TCRdb rather than the authors' analysis. This sample gives about 12,000 distinct CDR3 sequences in total; approximately 39% of them show up just once. The ten largest clones capture 30% to 40% of the sample.

Trimming removed 1 base from V and 0 bases from J, leaving 6 bases between the germline ends. As encoded in the germline V gene, CDR1 is KGHSY while CDR2 is FQNENV. Including the terminal cysteine and phenylalanine, the CDR3 comprises 14 residues. Only CDR3 DNA remains: 42 bases, in frame from the first base. The specimen sequenced was CD3+ T cells sorted from blood and cultured. This TCR was recovered from a female donor in good health. The chain is made from TRBV16 and TRBJ1-1, with the D gene not confidently named. The nucleotides are TGTGCCAGCAGCCAATTCTCCATGAACACTGAAGCTTTCTTT. Its coded protein is CASSQFSMNTEAFF.